One and the same sample provided the 26 T cell receptor beta chains below, sequenced in a study of PD-1 blockade in classical Hodgkin lymphoma. Relapses following autologous stem cell transplantation were seen in all patients, with brentuximab vedotin exposure varying. Produced via immunoSEQ multiplex PCR; TCRdb's table is partial and in-frame only. The data contain tens of thousands of clones, 80% to 90% of them seen just once; the ten biggest clones take up approximately 16%. The sample consisted of peripheral blood mononuclear cells (PBMCs), taken at baseline. Every receptor here comes from a human donor with classical Hodgkin lymphoma.

V is TRBV13 and J is TRBJ1-1; possibly TRBD1 for D (6 bases). CDR3 size: 14 residues. From germline, CDR1 is PRHDT and CDR2 FYEKMQ (reference sequence). V lost 1 base and J 4 bases, leaving 10 bases between the germline ends. The CDR3 DNA is TGTGCCAGCAGCTTAGACAGGGCGAGCACTGAAGCTTTCTTT. This sequence encodes CASSLDRASTEAFF.

The V call is TRBV30, the J call TRBJ1-1; D gene ambiguous. V was trimmed by 2 bases and J by 6 bases, leaving 10 bases between them. Per the germline V gene, CDR1 is GTSNPN and CDR2 is SVGIG (reference sequence). The CDR3 sequence is 12 residues long. The CDR3 region is CAWSYLVAEAFF. The DNA for the CDR3 is TGTGCCTGGAGTTACCTGGTGGCTGAAGCTTTCTTT.

The V gene is TRBV11-2, the J gene TRBJ1-3; D gene ambiguous. Germline CDR1 SGHAT, CDR2 FQNNGV. The CDR3 contains 14 residues. The V and J ends lost 1 base and 0 bases respectively, with 4 bases between them. The chain's CDR3 is CASSLVGSGNTIYF. The CDR3 DNA follows: TGTGCCAGCAGCTTAGTCGGCTCTGGAAACACCATATATTTT.

On this clone itself: Its ends do not fully match the called genes, so a read error is possible. The chain is built from TRBV7-7 and TRBJ2-4; D may be TRBD2 (6 bases). Germline CDR1 is SSHAT and CDR2 is FNYEAQ (reference sequence). The CDR3 extends over 14 amino acids. CDR3 sequence: CASSRRRGKNIQYF. In nucleotides, the CDR3 is TGTGCTAGCAGCCGCCGACGGGGGAAAAACATTCAGTACTTC.

The chain employs TRBV20-1 and TRBJ1-2; D not certain. The CDR3 is 10 amino acids. CDR1 and CDR2 (germline): DFQATT, SNEGSKA (reference sequence). Deletions cut 6 bases from V and 6 bases from J, with 8 bases between. The CDR3 spells CSAGLDGYTF. CDR3 coding DNA: TGCAGTGCCGGACTTGATGGCTACACCTTC.

The table lists this clone with a few counts. The J gene is TRBJ1-6, the V gene TRBV6-5, with D possibly TRBD1 on 6 matching bases. V was shortened by 8 bases and J by 9 bases, with 11 bases between the two germline ends. The germline gives CDR1 MNHEY, CDR2 SVGAGI. The CDR3 is 12 amino acids. CDR3 nucleotides: TGTGCCAGCGGCCAGGGGAGTTCACCCCTCCACTTT. It codes for CASGQGSSPLHF.

The rearrangement uses TRBV5-1 and TRBJ1-2; D is uncertain. The CDR3 runs to 13 residues. Trimming removed 0 bases at V and 6 bases at J, with 9 bases between. CDR1 SGHRS and CDR2 YFSETQ come from the germline V gene. The CDR3 loop is CASSLGTSDGYTF. The CDR3 DNA reads TGCGCCAGCAGCTTGGGGACCTCTGATGGCTACACCTTC. The variable domain in full, with the rest retrieved from reference TRBV5-1 and TRBJ1-2, is KAGVTQTPRYLIKTRGQQVTLSCSPISGHRSVSWYQQTPGQGLQFLFEYFSETQRNKGNFPGRFSGRQFSNSRSEMNVSTLELGDSALYLCASSLGTSDGYTFGSGTRLTVV.

The chain couples TRBV4-1 to TRBJ2-1, with TRBD2 matching over 7 bases. This CDR3 has 17 residues. The junction had 9 bases not matched to a gene; V was cut back by 1 base and J by 3 bases. CDR1 is MGHRA, CDR2 YSYEKL, per germline. CDR3 residues: CASSQALGGIVYNEQFF. In nucleotides, the CDR3 is TGCGCCAGCAGCCAAGCACTGGGGGGGATTGTCTACAATGAGCAGTTCTTC.

The J gene is TRBJ2-6, the V gene TRBV19, with D perhaps matching TRBD2 (6 bases). The V end lost 1 base, the J end lost 5 bases, and 30 bases lay between the germline ends. Germline lookup yields CDR1 LNHDA and CDR2 SQIVND (reference sequence). This CDR3 spans 22 amino acids. CDR3 region: CASSIGFWARGPPGRWANVLTF. In DNA, the CDR3 is TGTGCCAGTAGTATAGGTTTTTGGGCCCGAGGACCCCCAGGGAGGTGGGCCAACGTCCTGACTTTC.

The rearrangement links TRBV19 to TRBJ2-5; 8 bases align to TRBD2. This CDR3 is built from 13 residues. The J segment lost 3 bases and the V segment lost 5 bases, leaving 2 bases of the junction unmatched. Germline-derived CDR1 and CDR2 are LNHDA and SQIVND (reference sequence). This chain's CDR3 is CASSVLAEETQYF. The CDR3 nucleotides are TGTGCCAGTAGTGTACTAGCGGAAGAGACCCAGTACTTC.

J is TRBJ1-5 and V is TRBV6-5; D uncertain. Per germline, CDR1 MNHEY and CDR2 SVGAGI. Trimming took off 4 bases at V and 9 bases at J, with 10 bases between the two ends. The CDR3 is 12 amino acids. The DNA of the CDR3 is TGTGCCAGCAGTTTAACGGGTGGGCCCCAGCATTTT. Amino acid sequence: CASSLTGGPQHF.

The V gene is TRBV27, the J gene TRBJ2-2; D perhaps matches TRBD2 (5 bases). Trimming cost V 2 bases and J 5 bases, with 12 bases left between them. The CDR3 covers 15 residues. Germline V lookup: CDR1 MNHEY, CDR2 SMNVEV (reference sequence). CDR3 nucleotides: TGTGCCAGCAGTTTAGAAGAGGGTAGGACCGGGGAGCTGTTTTTT. This translates into CASSLEEGRTGELFF.

This rearrangement joins TRBV6-5 to TRBJ2-5, with a possible D match to TRBD2 (5 bases). The J call may not be correct, given that the DNA end is closer to TRBJ2-7. The CDR3 sequence is 13 residues long. Germline-derived CDR1 and CDR2 are MNHEY and SVGAGI. For the CDR3, the DNA is TGTGCCACCTCCCGTGGGAGCTCCTACGAGCAGTACTTC. This translates into CATSRGSSYEQYF.

A note on this clone: One end of the junction is discordant with germline, which a read error may explain. The chain uses TRBV5-1 and TRBJ2-1; D is ambiguous. The CDR3 is 14 residues long. In germline, CDR1 is SGHRS, CDR2 YFSETQ. The CDR3 loop reads CASSLGAELLPPLF. CDR3 in DNA: TGCGCCAGCAGCTTGGGGGCAGAACTTCTTCCCCCCCTCTTC. The whole variable domain, filled in from reference TRBV5-1 and TRBJ2-1, reads KAGVTQTPRYLIKTRGQQVTLSCSPISGHRSVSWYQQTPGQGLQFLFEYFSETQRNKGNFPGRFSGRQFSNSRSEMNVSTLELGDSALYLCASSLGAELLPPLFGPGTRLTVL.

V and J are TRBV27 and TRBJ2-5; D gene ambiguous. Between the trimmed V and J ends, which lost 4 bases and 2 bases, there was a span of 11 bases. Germline loops: CDR1 MNHEY, CDR2 SMNVEV (reference sequence). There are 14 residues in the CDR3. The CDR3 here is CASSSLGYQETQYF. CDR3 bases: TGTGCCAGCAGTTCTTTGGGGTATCAAGAGACCCAGTACTTC.

This clone was detected many times. The gene calls are TRBV27 and TRBJ2-5; 9 bases agree with TRBD2. Germline CDR1 and CDR2: MNHEY and SMNVEV (reference sequence). The CDR3 is made up of 15 amino acids. Germline trimming cut 6 bases from V and 5 bases from J; bases unmatched to any gene: 10. DNA of the CDR3: TGTGCCAGCAGCTTCGGGATAGCGGGGGTGGAGACCCAGTACTTC. Translating it yields CASSFGIAGVETQYF.

The chain recombines TRBV7-9 with TRBJ2-5; tentative D call: TRBD2 (7 bases). Per the germline V gene, CDR1 is SEHNR and CDR2 is FQNEAQ (reference sequence). The CDR3 length is 14 residues. The V and J ends lost 7 bases and 2 bases respectively, with 14 bases between them. In nucleotides, the CDR3 is TGTGCCAGCACCAAGGGGGGGCCTCAAGAGACCCAGTACTTC. Translation gives CASTKGGPQETQYF. The variable domain in full, with the rest retrieved from reference TRBV7-9 and TRBJ2-5, is DTGVSQNPRHKITKRGQNVTFRCDPISEHNRLYWYRQTLGQGPEFLTYFQNEAQLEKSRLLSDRFSAERPKGSFSTLEIQRTEQGDSAMYLCASTKGGPQETQYFGPGTRLLVL.

This rearrangement joins TRBV13 to TRBJ2-2; 7 nucleotides agree with TRBD2. V trimming: 3 bases; J trimming: 5 bases; junction bases outside the gene matches: 9. Germline values: CDR1 PRHDT, CDR2 FYEKMQ (reference sequence). The CDR3 is made up of 16 amino acids. The CDR3 loop reads CASSLGGQGWTGELFF. For the CDR3, the DNA is TGTGCCAGCAGCTTGGGAGGGCAGGGTTGGACCGGGGAGCTGTTTTTT.

The chain couples TRBV7-6 to TRBJ2-6; D is perhaps TRBD1 (6 bases). Trimming left V 2 bases short and J 0 bases short, with 20 bases between. The germline CDR1 and CDR2 sequences are SGHVS and FNYEAQ. The CDR3 is 20 amino acids. The CDR3 loop is CASSLRDYRDRYSGANVLTF. CDR3 DNA sequence: TGTGCCAGCAGCTTACGAGACTACAGGGACCGATACTCTGGGGCCAACGTCCTGACTTTC.

This clone was detected only once. The gene calls are TRBV15 and TRBJ2-5, with D possibly being TRBD2 (5 bases). CDR3 length: 13 residues. V lost 5 bases to trimming and J lost 4 bases, with 11 bases between them. From germline, CDR1 is LNHNV and CDR2 YYDKDF (reference sequence). CDR3 nucleotides: TGTGCCACCAGCGAACATGCGGGAGAGACCCAGTACTTC. Amino acids: CATSEHAGETQYF.

V and J are TRBV18 and TRBJ1-2; D unclear. CDR3 length: 14 amino acids. Trimming took 6 bases from V and 4 from J, leaving 15 bases between them. Germline V gene lookup returns CDR1 KGHSH and CDR2 LQKENI. The CDR3 reads CASSETIESYGYTF. The CDR3 DNA follows: TGTGCCAGCTCGGAGACGATCGAGAGCTATGGCTACACCTTC.

This chain links TRBV7-6 with TRBJ1-4; TRBD1 matches 9 bases. CDR1 and CDR2 (germline): SGHVS, FNYEAQ. This CDR3 comprises 17 residues. Germline trimming cut 1 base from V and 7 bases from J; bases unmatched to any gene: 10. The CDR3 DNA sequence: TGTGCCAGCAGCTTAGGCCCTTTAGACAGGGGGATTGAAAAACTGTTTTTT. Translation gives CASSLGPLDRGIEKLFF.

J is TRBJ2-3 and V is TRBV9; TRBD2 agrees at 7 bases. The CDR3 contains 13 residues. After removal of 1 base from V and 4 bases from J, the junction contained 0 bases not matched to a gene. Germline V gene data show CDR1 as SGDLS and CDR2 as YYNGEE. CDR3 nucleotides: TGTGCCAGCAGCGTAACTAGCGCAGATACGCAGTATTTT. Encoded protein: CASSVTSADTQYF.

The V and J genes are TRBV15 and TRBJ2-2; no clear D gene. V lost 1 base and J lost 4, with 4 bases in between. The CDR3 has 13 residues. Germline V gene lookup returns CDR1 LNHNV and CDR2 YYDKDF (reference sequence). The CDR3: CATSRVSTGELFF. DNA for the CDR3: TGTGCCACCAGCAGAGTTAGCACCGGGGAGCTGTTTTTT.

The chain carries TRBV18 and TRBJ2-7, with 8 bases fitting TRBD2. The CDR3 has 15 residues. CDR1 is KGHSH and CDR2 is LQKENI in the germline V gene. V was pared by 3 bases and J by 3 bases, with 7 bases of the junction left unmatched. CDR3: CASSPSGATFYEQYF. CDR3 in DNA: TGTGCCAGCTCACCTAGCGGGGCTACTTTCTACGAGCAGTACTTC.

This chain links TRBV19 with TRBJ2-7; 8 bases are a match to TRBD2. The V gene's germline CDR1 is LNHDA and CDR2 SQIVND (reference sequence). The CDR3 totals 15 residues. V was clipped by 8 bases and J by 0 bases; unmatched bases: 9. CDR3 in amino acids: CASQMRGAFSYEQYF. The CDR3 DNA reads as TGTGCCAGTCAAATGCGGGGGGCCTTCTCCTACGAGCAGTACTTC.